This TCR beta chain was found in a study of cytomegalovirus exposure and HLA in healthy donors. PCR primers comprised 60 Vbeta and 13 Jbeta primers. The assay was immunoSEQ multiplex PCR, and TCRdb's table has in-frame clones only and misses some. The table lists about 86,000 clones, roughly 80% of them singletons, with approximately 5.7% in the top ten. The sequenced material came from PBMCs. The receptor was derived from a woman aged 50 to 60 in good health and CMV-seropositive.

The CDR3 coding sequence is TGTGCCAGCAGTTTAAGGAGGGGGGAGGGCGACCCCAATGAGCAGTTCTTC. Residues: CASSLRRGEGDPNEQFF. The genes are TRBV28 and TRBJ2-1; a weak D match, TRBD2 (7 bases). Trimming shortened V by 2 bases and J by 6 bases, and 20 bases separated the two germline ends. The germline gives CDR1 MDHEN, CDR2 SYDVKM. The CDR3 covers 17 residues.